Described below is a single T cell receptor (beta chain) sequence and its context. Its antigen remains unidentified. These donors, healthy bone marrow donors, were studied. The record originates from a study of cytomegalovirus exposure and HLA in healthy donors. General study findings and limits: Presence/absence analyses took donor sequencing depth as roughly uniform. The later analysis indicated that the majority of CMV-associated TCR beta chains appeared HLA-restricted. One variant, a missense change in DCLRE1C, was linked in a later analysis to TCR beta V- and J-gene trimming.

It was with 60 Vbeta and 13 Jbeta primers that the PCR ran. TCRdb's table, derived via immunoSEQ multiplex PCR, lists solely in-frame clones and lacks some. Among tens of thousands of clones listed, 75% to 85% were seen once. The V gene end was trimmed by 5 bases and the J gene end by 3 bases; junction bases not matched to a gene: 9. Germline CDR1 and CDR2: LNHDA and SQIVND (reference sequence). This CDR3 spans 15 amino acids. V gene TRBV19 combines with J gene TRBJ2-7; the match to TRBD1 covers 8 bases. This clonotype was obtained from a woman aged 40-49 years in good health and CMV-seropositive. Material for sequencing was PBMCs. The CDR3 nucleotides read TGTGCCAGTAGTCCCCCGGGGACAGGCATCTACGAGCAGTACTTC. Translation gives CASSPPGTGIYEQYF.